These 14 T cell receptor beta chains share one sample of origin, sequenced in a study of OX40 agonist ivuxolimab in advanced cancers. TCRdb keeps only in-frame clones here, not all; method: immunoSEQ multiplex PCR. Here the sample spans about 46,000 clones, 80% to 85% being singletons. The source material was CD4+ or CD8+ T cells sorted from blood, sampled in a trial of the OX40 agonist ivuxolimab. All receptors come from an adult with an advanced solid tumor such as melanoma, head and neck, liver or kidney cancer.

This chain uses TRBV6-1 with TRBJ1-1, with unresolved D. V was pared by 1 base and J by 1 base, with 4 bases between. CDR3 size: 13 residues. Germline V lookup: CDR1 MNHNS, CDR2 SASEGT. CDR3 protein: CASSEVENTEAFF. Written as DNA, the CDR3 is TGTGCCAGCAGTGAAGTCGAGAACACTGAAGCTTTCTTT.

This clone was detected only a few times. V and J are TRBV6-1 and TRBJ1-5; 8 bases align to TRBD1. The CDR3 runs to 15 residues. CDR1 is MNHNS, CDR2 SASEGT, per germline. V lost 5 bases and J lost 6; bases outside the gene matches: 9. CDR3 sequence reads: CASSTWDRQSQPQHF. CDR3 DNA sequence: TGTGCCAGCAGTACGTGGGACAGGCAAAGTCAGCCCCAGCATTTT.

The gene calls are TRBV11-2 and TRBJ2-5, with TRBD2 matching over 14 bases. Germline-derived CDR1 and CDR2 are SGHAT and FQNNGV. With V trimmed by 5 bases and J by 4 bases, 6 bases remained unmatched. The CDR3 has 16 residues. The CDR3: CASSTGLAGVGETQYF. CDR3 coding DNA: TGTGCCAGCAGCACGGGACTAGCGGGGGTAGGAGAGACCCAGTACTTC.

In this sample, this clone turned up a few times. The chain uses TRBV15 and TRBJ2-1; 10 bases line up with TRBD2. Losses at the gene ends were 1 base for V and 5 bases for J; bases not matched to a gene: 14. The CDR3 extends over 19 amino acids. Germline V CDR1 and CDR2: LNHNV, YYDKDF (reference sequence). The CDR3 sequence: CATSRGQAGGPRRDNEQFF. CDR3 sequence (DNA): TGTGCCACCAGCAGAGGTCAAGCGGGGGGGCCCCGTAGGGACAATGAGCAGTTCTTC.

The table lists this clone with a count of one. As DNA, the CDR3 is TGTGCCAGCAGCAAAACCAGGGTCCCCGGGGAGCTGTTTTTT. This translates into CASSKTRVPGELFF. The chain uses TRBV21-1 and TRBJ2-2; the table's D gene call, TRBD1, was not cross checked with the DNA. TRBV21-1 is a known pseudogene. The CDR3 runs 14 residues.

The V gene is TRBV6-5, the J gene TRBJ1-1; 7 bases agree with TRBD1. The V gene end was trimmed by 0 bases and the J gene end by 0 bases; junction bases not matched to a gene: 4. The CDR3 spans 16 residues. Germline-derived CDR1 and CDR2 are MNHEY and SVGAGI. This CDR3 is CASSYSMGQLNTEAFF. The CDR3 bases are TGTGCCAGCAGTTACTCGATGGGACAGTTGAACACTGAAGCTTTCTTT.

CDR3 sequence reads: CASSLQGHQPQHF. The DNA for the CDR3 is TGTGCCAGCAGCTTACAGGGTCATCAGCCCCAGCATTTT. This chain links TRBV9 with TRBJ1-5; D may be TRBD1 (6 bases). The CDR3 runs to 13 residues. CDR1 and CDR2 from the germline V gene are SGDLS and YYNGEE. The germline V and J ends were trimmed by 4 bases and 5 bases, with 10 bases remaining between them.

This rearrangement joins TRBV2 to TRBJ2-7, with D maybe TRBD1 (6 bases). CDR1 is SNHLY and CDR2 is FYNNEI in the germline V gene. Trimming took off 3 bases at V and 12 bases at J, with 15 bases between the two ends. CDR3 length: 12 amino acids. CDR3 amino acids: CASSEFFVQGYF. In DNA, the CDR3 is TGTGCCAGCAGTGAGTTTTTCGTACAGGGGTACTTC.

The chain links TRBV15 to TRBJ2-3; perhaps TRBD2 as D (6 bases). The CDR3 is 17 amino acids. The V gene lost 5 bases and the J gene lost 2 bases, with 20 bases spanning the gap. Germline V gene lookup returns CDR1 LNHNV and CDR2 YYDKDF (reference sequence). The CDR3 DNA reads as TGTGCCACCAGCCGGCTAGCGCCGGGTAGGTACACAGATACGCAGTATTTT. Translation: CATSRLAPGRYTDTQYF.

This rearrangement joins TRBV18 to TRBJ1-2, with D possibly being TRBD1 (5 bases). Germline CDR1 KGHSH, CDR2 LQKENI. The ends were cut back, 6 bases at V and 2 bases at J, with 10 bases in the middle. CDR3 size: 13 residues. CDR3 protein: CASSSDKNYGYTF. The CDR3 DNA reads TGTGCCAGCTCCTCGGACAAGAACTATGGCTACACCTTC.

The V gene is TRBV6-6, the J gene TRBJ1-2, with D possibly being TRBD1 (5 bases). The CDR3 extends over 14 amino acids. V lost 7 bases to trimming and J lost 2 bases, with 14 bases between them. CDR1 MNHNY and CDR2 SVGAGI come from the germline V gene (reference sequence). CDR3 in amino acids: CASTGAGQNYGYTF. In nucleotides, the CDR3 is TGTGCCAGCACCGGGGCGGGCCAGAACTATGGCTACACCTTC.

The V and J genes are TRBV4-1 and TRBJ1-2; 9 bases are shared with TRBD1. The J segment lost 6 bases and the V segment lost 5 bases, leaving 10 bases of the junction unmatched. Per germline, CDR1 MGHRA and CDR2 YSYEKL. CDR3 length: 15 residues. The chain's CDR3 is CASSARDRALHGYTF. The DNA of the CDR3 is TGCGCCAGCAGCGCCCGGGACAGGGCTCTTCATGGCTACACCTTC.

V usage is TRBV19 and J usage is TRBJ2-5; D is unclear. Per the germline V gene, CDR1 is LNHDA and CDR2 is SQIVND (reference sequence). The V and J ends lost 6 bases and 5 bases respectively, with 19 bases between them. CDR3 length: 15 amino acids. The CDR3, as DNA: TGTGCCAGTAGCAAAGCTAAGGGATTTGGGGAGACCCAGTACTTC. Encoded protein: CASSKAKGFGETQYF.

The chain links TRBV5-6 to TRBJ2-7; tentatively, D is TRBD1 or TRBD2 (5 bases each). Trimming took 1 base from V and 3 from J, leaving 26 bases between them. The CDR3 has 19 amino acids. Germline-derived CDR1 and CDR2 are SGHDT and YYEEEE. The CDR3, as DNA: TGTGCCAGCAGCTTGCCCATGATTGGGACCCACTCAAGAGGCTACGAGCAGTACTTC. Amino acid sequence: CASSLPMIGTHSRGYEQYF. The full variable domain, rest sourced from reference TRBV5-6 and TRBJ2-7, is DAGVTQSPTHLIKTRGQQVTLRCSPKSGHDTVSWYQQALGQGPQFIFQYYEEEERQRGNFPDRFSGHQFPNYSSELNVNALLLGDSALYLCASSLPMIGTHSRGYEQYFGPGTRLTVT.